The 14 T cell receptor beta chains listed next were all sequenced from one sample in a study of beta chain features in type 1 diabetes (dated by TCRdb to the late 2010s). Libraries were made using the immunoSEQ multiplex PCR assay. The High Capacity cDNA Reverse Transcription Kit was used to reverse transcribe all of the isolated RNA, meaning that expressed TCRB transcripts were what got sequenced. The source is immuneACCESS, and TCRdb retained only in-frame sequences with V and J called. Part of the clones is not carried over; for the studies checked, unresolved V genes explain less than half of this, and the remainder is unexplained. The sample table lists 150,000 or so clones, around a tenth of them with a count of one. The ten largest clones add up to about 0.6% of the sample. The material sequenced was central memory CD4+ T cells from blood. The receptors were sampled from a woman aged 40 to 50 in good health.

This clone was observed many times. The genes are TRBV5-1 and TRBJ1-4; D may be TRBD1 (6 bases). CDR1 is SGHRS and CDR2 is YFSETQ in the germline V gene. The V end lost 4 bases, the J end lost 5 bases, and 9 bases lay between the germline ends. This CDR3 region has 13 residues. CDR3 sequence: CASSKGQNEKLFF. The CDR3 nucleotides read TGCGCCAGCAGCAAAGGACAGAATGAAAAACTGTTTTTT.

The chain joins TRBV5-1 to TRBJ2-2, with 8 bases that match TRBD1. This CDR3 contains 14 residues. The V and J ends lost 2 bases and 5 bases, in that order; junction bases with no gene match: 2. Per germline, CDR1 SGHRS and CDR2 YFSETQ. The CDR3 DNA sequence: TGCGCCAGCAGCTTCACAGGGGGTACCGGGGAGCTGTTTTTT. It translates to CASSFTGGTGELFF.

This sequence joins TRBV5-1 and TRBJ2-7; possible D gene TRBD2, 5 bases. Germline V gives CDR1 SGHRS, CDR2 YFSETQ. Trimming took 2 bases from V and 3 from J, leaving 18 bases between them. This CDR3 is built from 16 residues. The CDR3 loop is CASSFNWRVAVYEQYF. For the CDR3, the DNA is TGCGCCAGCAGCTTCAATTGGCGGGTCGCCGTCTACGAGCAGTACTTC.

The gene calls are TRBV27 and TRBJ1-2, with D unresolved. V gave up 11 bases and J gave up 5 bases, with 15 bases separating them. CDR1 and CDR2 (germline): MNHEY, SMNVEV (reference sequence). This CDR3 is built from 12 residues. CDR3 amino acids: CAAGWGLYGYTF. DNA for the CDR3: TGTGCCGCGGGATGGGGTCTTTATGGCTACACCTTC.

The chain couples TRBV11-2 to TRBJ2-1; 8 bases fit TRBD2. Germline CDR1 is SGHAT and CDR2 is FQNNGV. There are 15 residues in the CDR3. V lost 6 bases and J lost 6; bases outside the gene matches: 10. CDR3 region: CASSQGTRSGNEQFF. CDR3 nucleotides: TGTGCCAGCAGTCAGGGGACTAGATCGGGCAATGAGCAGTTCTTC.

The chain joins TRBV19 to TRBJ1-5, with 9 nucleotides matching TRBD1. The CDR3 has 15 residues. V lost 7 bases and J lost 7; bases outside the gene matches: 11. From germline, CDR1 is LNHDA and CDR2 SQIVND (reference sequence). CDR3 bases: TGTGCCAGTACTGATATCGGACAGGGGAAGCAGCCCCAGCATTTT. As protein: CASTDIGQGKQPQHF.

This clone has more than one count but fewer than ten. The V call is TRBV25-1, the J call TRBJ1-2, with D possibly being TRBD1 (5 bases). The CDR3 totals 14 residues. CDR1 MGHDK and CDR2 SYGVNS come from the germline V gene. V lost 3 bases and J 8 bases, leaving 16 bases between the germline ends. CDR3 protein: CASSDAGPARGYTF. The CDR3 DNA reads TGTGCCAGCAGTGATGCGGGGCCCGCTAGGGGCTACACCTTC.

This chain joins TRBV6-5 and TRBJ2-2; TRBD1 is a possible D gene (6 bases). There are 12 residues in the CDR3. Trimming stripped 10 bases from V and 9 bases from J, with 15 bases between. CDR1 is MNHEY, CDR2 SVGAGI, per germline. The CDR3 is CATREGVRELFF. The CDR3 DNA follows: TGTGCCACCAGAGAGGGGGTTCGGGAGCTGTTTTTT.

This chain links TRBV7-2 with TRBJ1-4; D gene unclear. Germline CDR1 SGHTA, CDR2 FQGNSA. The CDR3 runs 15 residues. Trimming removed 0 bases from V and 0 bases from J, with 5 bases in between. CDR3 in DNA: TGTGCCAGCAGCTTAGCCGCGGCAACTAATGAAAAACTGTTTTTT. This encodes CASSLAAATNEKLFF. The whole variable domain, remainder taken from reference TRBV7-2 and TRBJ1-4, is GAGVSQSPSNKVTEKGKDVELRCDPISGHTALYWYRQSLGQGLEFLIYFQGNSAPDKSGLPSDRFSAERTGGSVSTLTIQRTQQEDSAVYLCASSLAAATNEKLFFGSGTQLSVL.

This clone occurred a few times. The V gene is TRBV6-1, the J gene TRBJ1-5; tentative D call: TRBD1 (6 bases). Germline V gene data show CDR1 as MNHNS and CDR2 as SASEGT. This CDR3 is 14 amino acids long. V shed 7 bases and J shed 10 bases, with 20 bases lying between them. The CDR3 coding sequence is TGTGCCAGCACCGAAATCCCGACAGGCGGTCCCCAGCATTTT. Amino acid sequence: CASTEIPTGGPQHF.

A note on this clone: Distinct nucleotide sequences in the sample also encode this CDR3. The V and J genes are TRBV5-4 and TRBJ2-5, with 10 bases that match TRBD1. V lost 5 bases to trimming and J lost 4 bases; unmatched junction nucleotides: 2. CDR3 length: 13 residues. Germline assignment: CDR1 SGHNT and CDR2 YYREEE (reference sequence). The CDR3 DNA is TGTGCCAGCAGTTGGGACAGGGGAGAGACCCAGTACTTC. Translating it yields CASSWDRGETQYF.

The chain uses TRBV10-2 and TRBJ2-5; D perhaps matches TRBD1 (6 bases). Trimming removed 1 base at V and 5 bases at J, with 11 bases between. The CDR3 length is 14 residues. Germline CDR1 and CDR2: WSHSY and SAAADI. CDR3 loop: CASSEFGQRETQYF. Written as DNA, the CDR3 is TGCGCCAGCAGTGAGTTTGGACAGAGGGAGACCCAGTACTTC.

The V and J genes are TRBV19 and TRBJ2-2, with D perhaps matching TRBD1 (6 bases). Between the trimmed V and J ends, which lost 4 bases and 6 bases, there was a span of 9 bases. This CDR3 has 13 amino acids. Germline loops: CDR1 LNHDA, CDR2 SQIVND (reference sequence). For the CDR3, the DNA is TGTGCCAGTAGTAGGACAGTTTCCGGGGAGCTGTTTTTT. Encoded protein: CASSRTVSGELFF.

This clone appeared a few times. The V and J genes are TRBV2 and TRBJ1-2; D call uncertain. The length of the CDR3 is 12 residues. V was trimmed by 9 bases and J by 1 base, leaving 9 bases between them. Germline V gene data show CDR1 as SNHLY and CDR2 as FYNNEI. The CDR3 protein is CASVRDNYGYTF. CDR3 DNA sequence: TGTGCCAGTGTGAGGGATAACTATGGCTACACCTTC.